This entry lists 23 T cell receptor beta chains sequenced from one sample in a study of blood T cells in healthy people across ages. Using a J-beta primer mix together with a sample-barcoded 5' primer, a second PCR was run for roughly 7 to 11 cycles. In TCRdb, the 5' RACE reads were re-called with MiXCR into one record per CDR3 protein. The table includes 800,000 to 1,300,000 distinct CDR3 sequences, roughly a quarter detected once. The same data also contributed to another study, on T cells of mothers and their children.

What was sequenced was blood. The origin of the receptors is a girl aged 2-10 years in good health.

The CDR3 is CATTLAGRNTEAFF. CDR3 coding DNA: TGCGCCACCACTTTGGCGGGGCGGAACACTGAAGCTTTCTTT. The V call is TRBV5-1, the J call TRBJ1-1; a possible D gene is TRBD1 (5 bases). There are 14 residues in the CDR3. The germline gives CDR1 SGHRS, CDR2 YFSETQ. V lost 9 bases and J lost 1, with 16 bases in between.

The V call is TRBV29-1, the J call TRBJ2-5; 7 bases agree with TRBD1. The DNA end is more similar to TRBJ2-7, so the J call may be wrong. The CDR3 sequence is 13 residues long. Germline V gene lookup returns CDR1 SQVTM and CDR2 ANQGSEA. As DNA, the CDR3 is TGCAGCACATGCCGAGGGACAGACTACGAGCAGTACTTC. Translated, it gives CSTCRGTDYEQYF.

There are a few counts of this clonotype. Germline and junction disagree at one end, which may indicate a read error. The CDR3 DNA sequence: TGTGCCAGCAGTTTATCTGGCAGGGGGCTCGCTGAAGCCTTCTTT. Encoded protein: CASSLSGRGLAEAFF. The J gene is TRBJ1-1, the V gene TRBV28; TRBD1 matches 8 bases. CDR3 length: 15 amino acids. Germline V gene lookup returns CDR1 MDHEN and CDR2 SYDVKM. Complete variable domain (other parts from reference TRBV28 and TRBJ1-1): DVKVTQSSRYLVKRTGEKVFLECVQDMDHENMFWYRQDPGLGLRLIYFSYDVKMKEKGDIPEGYSVSREKKERFSLILESASTNQTSMYLCASSLSGRGLAEAFFGQGTRLTVV.

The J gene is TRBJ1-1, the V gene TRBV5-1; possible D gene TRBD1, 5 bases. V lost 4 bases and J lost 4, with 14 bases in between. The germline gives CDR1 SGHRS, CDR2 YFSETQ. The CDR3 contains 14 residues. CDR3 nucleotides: TGCGCCAGCAGCCCGGGGGGGGAAATCACTGAAGCTTTCTTT. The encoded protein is CASSPGGEITEAFF.

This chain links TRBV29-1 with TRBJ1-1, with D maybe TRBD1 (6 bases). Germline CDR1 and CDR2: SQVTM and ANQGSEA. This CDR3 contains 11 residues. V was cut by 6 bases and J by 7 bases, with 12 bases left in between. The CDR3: CSVQGNYEAFF. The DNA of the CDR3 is TGCAGCGTACAGGGAAATTATGAAGCTTTCTTT.

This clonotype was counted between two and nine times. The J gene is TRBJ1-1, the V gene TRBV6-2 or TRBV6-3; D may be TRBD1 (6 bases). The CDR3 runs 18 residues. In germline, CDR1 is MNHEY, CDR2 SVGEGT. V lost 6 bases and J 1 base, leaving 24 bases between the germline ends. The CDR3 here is CASSRPDRSTGRNTEAFF. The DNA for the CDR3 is TGTGCCAGCAGCCGACCGGACCGAAGTACAGGGCGGAACACTGAAGCTTTCTTT.

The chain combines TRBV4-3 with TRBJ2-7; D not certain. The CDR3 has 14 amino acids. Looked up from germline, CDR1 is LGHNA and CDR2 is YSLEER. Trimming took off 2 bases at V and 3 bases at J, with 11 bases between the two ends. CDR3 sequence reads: CASSQSPDGYEQYF. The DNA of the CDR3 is TGCGCCAGCAGCCAATCCCCGGACGGCTACGAGCAGTACTTC.

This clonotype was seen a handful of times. CDR3 residues: CASSEILGSTYEQYF. The CDR3 DNA is TGTGCCAGCAGTGAAATCTTGGGCAGTACCTACGAGCAGTACTTC. The V call is TRBV2, the J call TRBJ2-7; no clear D gene. V dropped 2 bases and J dropped 2 bases, with 13 bases sitting between them. CDR3 length equals 15 residues. From germline, CDR1 is SNHLY and CDR2 FYNNEI.

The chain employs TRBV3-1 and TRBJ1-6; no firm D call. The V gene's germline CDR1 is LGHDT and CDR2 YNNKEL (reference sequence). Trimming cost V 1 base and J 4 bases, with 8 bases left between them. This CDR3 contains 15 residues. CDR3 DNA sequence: TGTGCCAGCAGCCAAGGACTTCCGTATAATTCACCCCTCCACTTT. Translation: CASSQGLPYNSPLHF. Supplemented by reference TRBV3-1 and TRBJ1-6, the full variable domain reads DTAVSQTPKYLVTQMGNDKSIKCEQNLGHDTMYWYKQDSKKFLKIMFSYNNKELIINETVPNRFSPKSPDKAHLNLHINSLELGDSAVYFCASSQGLPYNSPLHFGNGTRLTVT.

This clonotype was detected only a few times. The CDR3 region has the DNA TGCGCCAGCAGCTCTTGGCGGAACAATGAGCAGTTCTTC. It codes for CASSSWRNNEQFF. The chain carries TRBV5-1 and TRBJ2-1; no reliable D call. The V gene lost 3 bases and the J gene lost 5 bases, with 9 bases spanning the gap. CDR3 length: 13 amino acids. Germline assignment: CDR1 SGHRS and CDR2 YFSETQ.

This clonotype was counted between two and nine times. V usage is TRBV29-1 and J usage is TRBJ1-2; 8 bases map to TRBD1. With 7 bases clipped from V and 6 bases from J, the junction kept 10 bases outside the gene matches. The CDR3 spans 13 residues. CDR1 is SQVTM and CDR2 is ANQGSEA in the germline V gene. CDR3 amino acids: CSARLGQGNGYTF. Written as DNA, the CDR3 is TGCAGCGCCCGGTTAGGACAGGGAAATGGCTACACCTTC.

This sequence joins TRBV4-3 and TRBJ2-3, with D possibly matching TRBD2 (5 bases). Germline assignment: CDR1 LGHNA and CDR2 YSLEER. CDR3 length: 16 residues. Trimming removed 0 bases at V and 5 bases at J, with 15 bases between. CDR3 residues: CASSQDYPGVGDTQYF. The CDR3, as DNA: TGCGCCAGCAGCCAAGATTACCCCGGGGTTGGAGATACGCAGTATTTT.

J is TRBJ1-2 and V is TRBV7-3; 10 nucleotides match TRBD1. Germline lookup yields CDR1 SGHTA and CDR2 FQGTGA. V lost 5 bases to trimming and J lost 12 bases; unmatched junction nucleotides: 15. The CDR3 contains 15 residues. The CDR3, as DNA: TGTGCCAGCAGCAAGGGGGCCGGGACAGGGGCGTTCCACACCTTC. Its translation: CASSKGAGTGAFHTF.

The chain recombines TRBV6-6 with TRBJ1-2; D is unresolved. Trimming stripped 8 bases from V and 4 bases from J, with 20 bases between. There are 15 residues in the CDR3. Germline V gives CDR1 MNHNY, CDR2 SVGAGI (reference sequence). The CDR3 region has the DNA TGTGCCAGCCGGGGAGAGGGTAGTTCGGGCTATGGCTACACCTTC. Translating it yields CASRGEGSSGYGYTF.

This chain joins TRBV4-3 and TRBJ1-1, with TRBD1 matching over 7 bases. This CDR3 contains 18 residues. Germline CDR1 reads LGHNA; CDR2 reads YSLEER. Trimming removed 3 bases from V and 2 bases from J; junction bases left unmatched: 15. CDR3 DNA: TGCGCCAGCAGCCAGGATAGAGGGGGGGAAGGGGGCAACACTGAAGCTTTCTTT. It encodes CASSQDRGGEGGNTEAFF.

The CDR3 reads CSVLRTGYEQYF. CDR3 bases: TGCAGCGTCCTAAGGACAGGGTACGAGCAGTACTTC. The genes are TRBV29-1 and TRBJ2-7; 8 bases fit TRBD1. Germline CDR1 and CDR2: SQVTM and ANQGSEA. This CDR3 region has 12 residues. The J segment lost 4 bases and the V segment lost 6 bases, leaving 5 bases of the junction unmatched.

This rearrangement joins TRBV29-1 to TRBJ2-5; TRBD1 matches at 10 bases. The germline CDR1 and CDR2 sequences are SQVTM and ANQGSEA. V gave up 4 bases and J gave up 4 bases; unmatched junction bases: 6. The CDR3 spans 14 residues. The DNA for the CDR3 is TGCAGCGTTGTGGTTAGGGACAGGGGAGAGACCCAGTACTTC. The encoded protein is CSVVVRDRGETQYF.

CDR3 coding DNA: TGTGCCAGCAGCATACGGGGGGATACAGATACGCAGTATTTT. Amino acid sequence: CASSIRGDTDTQYF. V usage is TRBV11-2 and J usage is TRBJ2-3; 7 nucleotides align to TRBD2. The CDR3 loop spans 14 amino acids. J gave up 3 bases and V 5 bases, and 5 bases lay outside the gene matches. The germline gives CDR1 SGHAT, CDR2 FQNNGV.

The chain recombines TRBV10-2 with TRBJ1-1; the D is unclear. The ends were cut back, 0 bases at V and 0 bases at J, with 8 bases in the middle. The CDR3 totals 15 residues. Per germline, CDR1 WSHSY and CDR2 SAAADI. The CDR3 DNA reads TGCGCCAGCAGTGAGTCGAACCTCTTGAACACTGAAGCTTTCTTT. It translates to CASSESNLLNTEAFF.

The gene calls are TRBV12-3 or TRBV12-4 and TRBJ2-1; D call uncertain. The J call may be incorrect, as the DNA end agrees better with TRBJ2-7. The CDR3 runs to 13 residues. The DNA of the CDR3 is TGTGCCAGCAGTTTAGGTCCCCTAAGCGAGCAGTACTTC. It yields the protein CASSLGPLSEQYF.

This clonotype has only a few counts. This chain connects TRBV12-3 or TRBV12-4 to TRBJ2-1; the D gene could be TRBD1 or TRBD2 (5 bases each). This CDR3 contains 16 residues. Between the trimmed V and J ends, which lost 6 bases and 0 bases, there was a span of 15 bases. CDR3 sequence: CASSLNWGSSYNEQFF. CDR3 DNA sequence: TGTGCCAGCAGCCTCAACTGGGGGAGCTCCTACAATGAGCAGTTCTTC.

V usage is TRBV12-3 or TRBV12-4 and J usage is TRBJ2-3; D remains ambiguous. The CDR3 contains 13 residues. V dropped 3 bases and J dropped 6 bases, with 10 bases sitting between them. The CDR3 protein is CASSFMDGDTQYF. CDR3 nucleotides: TGTGCCAGCAGTTTCATGGACGGGGATACGCAGTATTTT.

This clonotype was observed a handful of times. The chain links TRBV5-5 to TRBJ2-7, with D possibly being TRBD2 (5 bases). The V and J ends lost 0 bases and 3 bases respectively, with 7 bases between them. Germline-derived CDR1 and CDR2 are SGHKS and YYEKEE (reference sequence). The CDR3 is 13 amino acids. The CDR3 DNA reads TGTGCCAGCAGCTTGGACGACTACTACGAGCAGTACTTC. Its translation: CASSLDDYYEQYF.